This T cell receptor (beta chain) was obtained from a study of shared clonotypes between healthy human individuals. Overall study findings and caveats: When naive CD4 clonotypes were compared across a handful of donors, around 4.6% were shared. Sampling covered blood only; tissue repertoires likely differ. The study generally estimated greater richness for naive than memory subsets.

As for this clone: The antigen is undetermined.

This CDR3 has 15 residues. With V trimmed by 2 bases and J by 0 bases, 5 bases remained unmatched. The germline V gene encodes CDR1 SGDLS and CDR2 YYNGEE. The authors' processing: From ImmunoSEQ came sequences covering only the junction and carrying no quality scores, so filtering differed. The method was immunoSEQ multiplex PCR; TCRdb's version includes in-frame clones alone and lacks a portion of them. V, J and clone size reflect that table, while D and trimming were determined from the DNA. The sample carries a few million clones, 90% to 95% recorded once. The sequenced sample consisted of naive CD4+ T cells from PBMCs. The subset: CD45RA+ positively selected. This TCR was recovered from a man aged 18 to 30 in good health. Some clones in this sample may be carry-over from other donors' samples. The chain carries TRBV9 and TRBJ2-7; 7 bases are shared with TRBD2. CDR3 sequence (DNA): TGTGCCAGCAGCGTTAGCGGGTTAAGCTCCTACGAGCAGTACTTC. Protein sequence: CASSVSGLSSYEQYF.